This TCR beta chain was identified during a study of cytomegalovirus exposure and HLA in healthy donors. General study results and limits: Rarity held for most TCR sequences, but there were some public TCRs that occurred in many donors.

The PCR was carried out with 60 Vbeta primers and 13 Jbeta primers. TCRdb's copy holds only in-frame clones and misses some; the assay was immunoSEQ multiplex PCR. The sample includes 190,000 or so clones, under 85% of them seen just once. Trimming cost V 6 bases and J 0 bases; bases outside gene matches: 5. The V gene's germline CDR1 is WSHSY and CDR2 SAAADI. The CDR3 consists of 16 residues. Only one count was recorded for this clone. Antigen specificity is unknown. This chain uses TRBV10-2 with TRBJ2-6, with 7 bases lining up with TRBD1. Specimen: PBMCs. The TCR sequence derives from a woman aged 50 to 60 in good health and CMV-seropositive. The CDR3 is CASRDRPTSGANVLTF. The CDR3 nucleotides read TGCGCCAGCAGGGACAGGCCAACCTCTGGGGCCAACGTCCTGACTTTC.